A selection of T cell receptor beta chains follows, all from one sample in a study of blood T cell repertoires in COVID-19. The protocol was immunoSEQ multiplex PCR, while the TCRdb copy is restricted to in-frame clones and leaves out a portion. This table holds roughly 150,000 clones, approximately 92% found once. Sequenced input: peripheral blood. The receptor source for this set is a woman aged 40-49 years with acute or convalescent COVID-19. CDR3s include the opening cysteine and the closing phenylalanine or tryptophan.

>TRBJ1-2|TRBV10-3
CAINARDRADGGYTF
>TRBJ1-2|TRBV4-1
CASSQDPRQTIGYTF
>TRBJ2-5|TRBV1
CTSSQEPRGWETQYF
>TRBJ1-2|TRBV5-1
CASSPAIRQADGYTF
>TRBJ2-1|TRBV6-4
CASSGSSGGYNEQFF
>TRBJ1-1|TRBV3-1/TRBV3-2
CASTEKMTGGLAFF
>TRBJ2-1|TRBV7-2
CASRPGTRGGEQFF
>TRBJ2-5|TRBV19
CASSIERSQVETQYF
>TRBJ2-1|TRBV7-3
CASSLLAGGYNEQFF
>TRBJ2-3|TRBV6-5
CASSYEGKGEDTQYF
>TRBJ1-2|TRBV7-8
CASGFGTDYGYTF
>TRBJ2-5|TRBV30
CAWSIGGTSGMRETQYF
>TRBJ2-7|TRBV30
CAWSVSGTYEQYF
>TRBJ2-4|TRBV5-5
CASSGDRVGYF
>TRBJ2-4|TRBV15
CATSRDLAGGVKNIQYF
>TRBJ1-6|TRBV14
CASSSVSSYNSPLHF
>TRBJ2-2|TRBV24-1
CATSEQGGTGELFF
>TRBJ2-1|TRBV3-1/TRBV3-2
CASSQRLAPNEQFF
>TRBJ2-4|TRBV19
CASIARAKNIQYF
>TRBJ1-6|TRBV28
CASSFLGQEGSPLHF
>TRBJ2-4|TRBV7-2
CASSFRRRENIQYF
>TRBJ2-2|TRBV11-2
CASSLESSGELFF
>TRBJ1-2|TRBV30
CAWSRYDYGYTF
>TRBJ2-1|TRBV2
CASMRSFGRDEQFF